The clone carrying this T cell receptor (beta chain) showed up many times. This record belongs to a study of T-cell reconstitution after alpha-beta-depleted transplantation in children. Preparing the TCRbeta library involved the use of unique molecular identifiers. One entry per CDR3 protein, called by TCRdb with MiXCR from the PCR reads. Here the sample spans about 540,000 distinct CDR3 sequences, about 18% being singletons. The TCR sequence derives from a human donor who donated a stem cell graft to a child with acute lymphoblastic leukemia. Sequences were derived from PBMCs from the stem cell graft donor, sampled from the stem cell graft.

The CDR3 nucleotides read TGTGCCAGCAGTTTCAGCTACTCCTACGAGCAGTACTTC. Its protein is CASSFSYSYEQYF. The chain carries TRBV27 and TRBJ2-7, with D unresolved. V lost 3 bases and J lost 0, with 6 bases in between. The CDR3 sequence is 13 residues long. Germline CDR1 and CDR2: MNHEY and SMNVEV (reference sequence).